This is a list of T cell receptor beta chains from one sample in a study of blood T cell repertoires in COVID-19. The repertoire was sequenced with immunoSEQ multiplex PCR; TCRdb's copy has only in-frame clones and lacks some. The top ten hold approximately 3% of the sample, which has about 250,000 clones, around 90% seen once. Material for sequencing was PBMCs or T cells enriched from blood (not recorded which). The receptor set was obtained from a woman aged 50 to 65 who had recovered from COVID-19. Each CDR3 is given with its conserved first and last residue. D genes are given only for firm matches. Rows give clone size only sometimes, using once, few, many, or a class for an expanded clone.

D gene: .; J gene: TRBJ2-3; clone size: .; CDR3 length: 15; V gene: TRBV5-1; CDR3 DNA: TGCGCCAGCAGCTTGGGGGCCCAGGTCACAGATACGCAGTATTTT; CDR3 protein: CASSLGAQVTDTQYF
D gene: TRBD1; J gene: TRBJ1-3; clone size: .; CDR3 length: 16; V gene: TRBV18; CDR3 DNA: TGTGCCAGCTCACCCGGACAGGGGAGCTCTGGAAACACCATATATTTT; CDR3 protein: CASSPGQGSSGNTIYF
D gene: .; J gene: TRBJ2-3; clone size: .; CDR3 length: 16; V gene: TRBV4-2; CDR3 DNA: TGTGCCAGCAGCCAAGATTGGGTCCGAGGCGCAGATACGCAGTATTTT; CDR3 protein: CASSQDWVRGADTQYF
D gene: TRBD1; J gene: TRBJ1-6; clone size: .; CDR3 length: 15; V gene: TRBV7-2; CDR3 DNA: TGTGCCAGCACCGACGGGACAGTTTATAATTCACCCCTCCACTTT; CDR3 protein: CASTDGTVYNSPLHF
D gene: .; J gene: TRBJ1-6; clone size: .; CDR3 length: 13; V gene: TRBV30; CDR3 DNA: TGTGCCTGGAGGGGGGCACTTAATTCACCCCTCCACTTT; CDR3 protein: CAWRGALNSPLHF
D gene: .; J gene: TRBJ1-1; clone size: once; CDR3 length: 11; V gene: TRBV7-8; CDR3 DNA: TGTGCCAGCAGCTTAGGGGTGGGCGCTTTCTTT; CDR3 protein: CASSLGVGAFF
D gene: TRBD1; J gene: TRBJ1-6; clone size: .; CDR3 length: 14; V gene: TRBV6-6; CDR3 DNA: TGTGCCAGCAGGCCGGGACAGACGGATTCACCCCTCCACTTT; CDR3 protein: CASRPGQTDSPLHF
D gene: TRBD2; J gene: TRBJ2-3; clone size: .; CDR3 length: 16; V gene: TRBV5-1; CDR3 DNA: TGCGCCAGCACCCGTTTAGCGGGGTATAGCACAGATACGCAGTATTTT; CDR3 protein: CASTRLAGYSTDTQYF
D gene: .; J gene: TRBJ2-1; clone size: .; CDR3 length: 13; V gene: TRBV6-5; CDR3 DNA: TGTGCCAGCAGTCTGGGGGGGCGTGATGAGCAGTTCTTC; CDR3 protein: CASSLGGRDEQFF
D gene: .; J gene: TRBJ1-5; clone size: .; CDR3 length: 15; V gene: TRBV6-1; CDR3 DNA: TGTGCCAGCAGTGAAAGCTTAGGGGCAGGTCAGCCCCAGCATTTT; CDR3 protein: CASSESLGAGQPQHF
D gene: .; J gene: TRBJ1-5; clone size: .; CDR3 length: 14; V gene: TRBV21-1; CDR3 DNA: TGTGCCAGCAGCAAATTTGGCAGGGGGCCGCCCCAGCATTTT; CDR3 protein: CASSKFGRGPPQHF
D gene: .; J gene: TRBJ1-2; clone size: .; CDR3 length: 15; V gene: TRBV29-1; CDR3 DNA: TGCAGCGCCACCCCCCCGAGTGTGGGGGCCCTCGGCTACACCTTC; CDR3 protein: CSATPPSVGALGYTF
D gene: .; J gene: TRBJ2-7; clone size: .; CDR3 length: 15; V gene: TRBV7-2; CDR3 DNA: TGTGCCAGCAGCCTGCAAACGGGTGACCCCTACGAGCAGTACTTC; CDR3 protein: CASSLQTGDPYEQYF
D gene: .; J gene: TRBJ1-1; clone size: .; CDR3 length: 15; V gene: TRBV5-6; CDR3 DNA: TGTGCCAGCAGCAATGCAAAACAGAGGAACACTGAAGCTTTCTTT; CDR3 protein: CASSNAKQRNTEAFF
D gene: TRBD1; J gene: TRBJ1-2; clone size: few; CDR3 length: 15; V gene: TRBV28; CDR3 DNA: TGTGCCAGCAGTCGAACCGGGACAGGGGGCTATGGCTACACCTTC; CDR3 protein: CASSRTGTGGYGYTF
D gene: TRBD2; J gene: TRBJ2-2; clone size: .; CDR3 length: 18; V gene: TRBV28; CDR3 DNA: TGTGCCAGCAGTCCCAACCTAGCGGGAGGGCCGAACACCGGGGAGCTGTTTTTT; CDR3 protein: CASSPNLAGGPNTGELFF
D gene: TRBD1; J gene: TRBJ2-7; clone size: .; CDR3 length: 13; V gene: TRBV19; CDR3 DNA: TGTGCCAGTAGCCGGACAGGGGTATACGAGCAGTACTTC; CDR3 protein: CASSRTGVYEQYF
D gene: TRBD1; J gene: TRBJ1-2; clone size: .; CDR3 length: 15; V gene: TRBV6-5; CDR3 DNA: TGTGCCAGCAGACCTTCAGACAGGGGGACTTATGGCTACACCTTC; CDR3 protein: CASRPSDRGTYGYTF
D gene: .; J gene: TRBJ1-5; clone size: .; CDR3 length: 13; V gene: TRBV6-2/TRBV6-3; CDR3 DNA: TGTGCCAGCAGTTACTCTGGGGCAGACTTCCCCTTTTTT; CDR3 protein: CASSYSGADFPFF
D gene: TRBD2; J gene: TRBJ2-1; clone size: .; CDR3 length: 15; V gene: TRBV29-1; CDR3 DNA: TGCAGCGTCCTATCGGGAGGGGGAGGCTACAATGAGCAGTTCTTC; CDR3 protein: CSVLSGGGGYNEQFF
D gene: .; J gene: TRBJ1-2; clone size: .; CDR3 length: 15; V gene: TRBV7-2; CDR3 DNA: TGTGCCAGCAGCTTAGGCGGAGGGACGCAGTATGGCTACACCTTC; CDR3 protein: CASSLGGGTQYGYTF
D gene: .; J gene: TRBJ2-1; clone size: few; CDR3 length: 13; V gene: TRBV7-2; CDR3 DNA: TGTGCCAGCAGCTTAGTTGGGCTCAATGAGCAGTTCTTC; CDR3 protein: CASSLVGLNEQFF
D gene: .; J gene: TRBJ2-5; clone size: .; CDR3 length: 15; V gene: TRBV28; CDR3 DNA: TGTGTCAGCAGTCCCATCCCCCGGGTCCAAGAGACCCAGTACTTC; CDR3 protein: CVSSPIPRVQETQYF
D gene: .; J gene: TRBJ1-4; clone size: once; CDR3 length: 15; V gene: TRBV7-8; CDR3 DNA: TGTGCCAGCAGCTCCGGGGGTTATGCTAATGAAAAACTGTTTTTT; CDR3 protein: CASSSGGYANEKLFF
D gene: TRBD1; J gene: TRBJ1-1; clone size: .; CDR3 length: 14; V gene: TRBV6-5; CDR3 DNA: TGTGCCAGCAGTCTGACAGGGGGGAACACTGAAGCTTTCTTT; CDR3 protein: CASSLTGGNTEAFF
D gene: .; J gene: TRBJ2-2; clone size: .; CDR3 length: 15; V gene: TRBV9; CDR3 DNA: TGTGCCAGCAGCGTTTCGACAGGGAACACCGGGGAGCTGTTTTTT; CDR3 protein: CASSVSTGNTGELFF
D gene: TRBD2; J gene: TRBJ2-2; clone size: once; CDR3 length: 14; V gene: TRBV28; CDR3 DNA: TGTGCCAGCAGTTTGGGACTAGCGTCTAGGGAGCTGTTTTTT; CDR3 protein: CASSLGLASRELFF
D gene: TRBD2; J gene: TRBJ2-1; clone size: .; CDR3 length: 15; V gene: TRBV29-1; CDR3 DNA: TGCAGCGTTGAAGGTCTAGCGGGAGGGTACAATGAGCAGTTCTTC; CDR3 protein: CSVEGLAGGYNEQFF
D gene: TRBD1; J gene: TRBJ2-4; clone size: .; CDR3 length: 18; V gene: TRBV14; CDR3 DNA: TGTGCCAGCAGCCGAAATCTAAGGGGGACAGGGGGCATCAACATTCAGTACTTC; CDR3 protein: CASSRNLRGTGGINIQYF
D gene: .; J gene: TRBJ1-5; clone size: .; CDR3 length: 13; V gene: TRBV12-3/TRBV12-4; CDR3 DNA: TGTGCCAGCAGTGGCAGGGTGGGTAGGCCCCAGCATTTT; CDR3 protein: CASSGRVGRPQHF
D gene: .; J gene: TRBJ2-6; clone size: .; CDR3 length: 15; V gene: TRBV13; CDR3 DNA: TGTGCCAGCAGCTTGACAGTCCCTGGGGCCAACGTCCTGACTTTC; CDR3 protein: CASSLTVPGANVLTF
D gene: .; J gene: TRBJ1-1; clone size: .; CDR3 length: 15; V gene: TRBV7-2; CDR3 DNA: TGTGCCAGCAGCCCCAATCCTCCTTACGGCACTGAAGCTTTCTTT; CDR3 protein: CASSPNPPYGTEAFF
D gene: TRBD1; J gene: TRBJ1-5; clone size: .; CDR3 length: 14; V gene: TRBV6-5; CDR3 DNA: TGTGCCAGCACTTACCGGGACAGTTATCAGCCCCAGCATTTT; CDR3 protein: CASTYRDSYQPQHF
D gene: .; J gene: TRBJ1-2; clone size: .; CDR3 length: 15; V gene: TRBV7-2; CDR3 DNA: TGTGCCAGCAGCCCCGAAAATAGCGGATTCAGCGGCTACACCTTC; CDR3 protein: CASSPENSGFSGYTF
D gene: TRBD1; J gene: TRBJ2-2; clone size: once; CDR3 length: 18; V gene: TRBV9; CDR3 DNA: TGTGCCAGCAGCGACCCCAGGGTAGGGGGCAGTGACACCGGGGAGCTGTTTTTT; CDR3 protein: CASSDPRVGGSDTGELFF
D gene: .; J gene: TRBJ1-5; clone size: .; CDR3 length: 14; V gene: TRBV18; CDR3 DNA: TGTGCCAGCTCACCAAACAGGGCTAATCAGCCCCAGCATTTT; CDR3 protein: CASSPNRANQPQHF
D gene: .; J gene: TRBJ2-3; clone size: .; CDR3 length: 15; V gene: TRBV11-2; CDR3 DNA: TGTGCCAGCAGCTTAGCCACTACCCGCACAGATACGCAGTATTTT; CDR3 protein: CASSLATTRTDTQYF
D gene: TRBD1; J gene: TRBJ2-7; clone size: .; CDR3 length: 14; V gene: TRBV28; CDR3 DNA: TGTGCCAGCAGTTTAGTGGGACAGTCCTACGAGCAGTACTTC; CDR3 protein: CASSLVGQSYEQYF
D gene: .; J gene: TRBJ2-3; clone size: .; CDR3 length: 14; V gene: TRBV7-9; CDR3 DNA: TGTGCCAGCAGCTCACTAGCGTGGGGCCTTGAAGGGGGATTT; CDR3 protein: CASSSLAWGLEGGF
D gene: .; J gene: TRBJ1-2; clone size: .; CDR3 length: 11; V gene: TRBV20-1; CDR3 DNA: TGCAGTGCCGTGGCAAACTATGGCTACACCTTC; CDR3 protein: CSAVANYGYTF
D gene: TRBD2; J gene: TRBJ2-3; clone size: .; CDR3 length: 19; V gene: TRBV7-2; CDR3 DNA: TGTGCCAGTAAGCAGCAGGGCGGGACTAGCGGGGAATCCACAGATACGCAGTATTTT; CDR3 protein: CASKQQGGTSGESTDTQYF
D gene: .; J gene: TRBJ1-5; clone size: .; CDR3 length: 13; V gene: TRBV18; CDR3 DNA: TGTGCCAGCTCACAACAGGGTGGGGAGCCCCAGCATTTT; CDR3 protein: CASSQQGGEPQHF
D gene: .; J gene: TRBJ1-3; clone size: few; CDR3 length: 12; V gene: TRBV2; CDR3 DNA: TGTGCCAGCAGTGACCTACAGGACACCATATATTTT; CDR3 protein: CASSDLQDTIYF
D gene: .; J gene: TRBJ1-2; clone size: .; CDR3 length: 14; V gene: TRBV28; CDR3 DNA: TGTGCCAGCAGTCCACCTTCGGGAGCCTATGGCTACACCTTC; CDR3 protein: CASSPPSGAYGYTF
D gene: TRBD1; J gene: TRBJ1-2; clone size: .; CDR3 length: 11; V gene: TRBV6-2/TRBV6-3; CDR3 DNA: TGTGCCAGCAGTCCAGGGGGTGGCTACACCTTC; CDR3 protein: CASSPGGGYTF
D gene: .; J gene: TRBJ2-5; clone size: .; CDR3 length: 16; V gene: TRBV2; CDR3 DNA: TGTGCCAGCAGTGGGGGGCAGTGGTTTTCCCAAGAGACCCAGTACTTC; CDR3 protein: CASSGGQWFSQETQYF
D gene: TRBD1; J gene: TRBJ2-7; clone size: once; CDR3 length: 14; V gene: TRBV11-3; CDR3 DNA: TGTGCCAGCAGCTTAGGTACAGGGGGCTACGAGCAGTACTTC; CDR3 protein: CASSLGTGGYEQYF
D gene: TRBD2; J gene: TRBJ2-1; clone size: .; CDR3 length: 15; V gene: TRBV5-1; CDR3 DNA: TGCGTCAGCAGCCCCACTAGCGCCCCGGAGAATGAGCAGTTCTTC; CDR3 protein: CVSSPTSAPENEQFF
D gene: .; J gene: TRBJ1-5; clone size: once; CDR3 length: 16; V gene: TRBV5-3; CDR3 DNA: TGTGCCAGAAGCCCGAATTTGGGAGGAGGGGATCAGCCCCAGCATTTT; CDR3 protein: CARSPNLGGGDQPQHF
D gene: .; J gene: TRBJ2-2; clone size: .; CDR3 length: 15; V gene: TRBV2; CDR3 DNA: TGTGCCAGCACCGTCGGGGAAACGAACACCGGGGAGCTGTTTTTT; CDR3 protein: CASTVGETNTGELFF
D gene: .; J gene: TRBJ2-2; clone size: .; CDR3 length: 14; V gene: TRBV5-6; CDR3 DNA: TGTGCCAGCAGCTTGGGGGAGTACACCGGGGAGCTGTTTTTT; CDR3 protein: CASSLGEYTGELFF
D gene: .; J gene: TRBJ2-7; clone size: .; CDR3 length: 12; V gene: TRBV28; CDR3 DNA: TGTGCCCCCCAAATACAGTCCTACGAGCAGTACTTC; CDR3 protein: CAPQIQSYEQYF
D gene: .; J gene: TRBJ2-7; clone size: once; CDR3 length: 16; V gene: TRBV7-2; CDR3 DNA: TGTGCCAGCAGCTTACTGGCGGTTGTAAGCTCCTACGAGCAGTACTTC; CDR3 protein: CASSLLAVVSSYEQYF
D gene: TRBD1; J gene: TRBJ2-7; clone size: .; CDR3 length: 14; V gene: TRBV11-2; CDR3 DNA: TGTGCCAGCAGCTTGGCAGGGGGTAAAAACGAGCAGTACTTC; CDR3 protein: CASSLAGGKNEQYF
D gene: TRBD1; J gene: TRBJ2-7; clone size: .; CDR3 length: 14; V gene: TRBV5-6; CDR3 DNA: TGTGCCAGCAGACTATGGGGACAGCTCTACGAGCAGTACTTC; CDR3 protein: CASRLWGQLYEQYF
D gene: .; J gene: TRBJ2-1; clone size: .; CDR3 length: 15; V gene: TRBV29-1; CDR3 DNA: TGCAGCGTTTCCCTGCCTAGCTCAGGATGGAATGAGCAGTTCTTC; CDR3 protein: CSVSLPSSGWNEQFF